Listed here are 6 T cell receptor beta chains from one sample, sequenced in a study of molecular identifiers for immune sequencing clone quantification. TCRdb re-called the PCR reads with MiXCR, one entry per CDR3 protein. The data show more than 85,000 distinct CDR3 sequences, 35% seen once. Sequencing was performed on naive CD8+ T cells from blood, with Jurkat cell RNA spiked in. Subset given: FACS-sorted CD8+CD4-CCR7+CD45RA+ naive T cells. All receptors derive from a human donor in good health. Some libraries in this study had Jurkat cell RNA spiked in.

The chain has TRBV4-1 and TRBJ2-3; TRBD2 aligns across 9 bases. Germline values: CDR1 MGHRA, CDR2 YSYEKL. V shed 4 bases and J 5 bases; nucleotides not matched to a gene: 10. This CDR3 region has 16 residues. The CDR3 region is CASSRVAGVYVDTQYF. The CDR3 bases are TGCGCCAGCAGCCGAGTAGCGGGAGTGTATGTAGATACGCAGTATTTT.

A few counts support this clonotype. The CDR3 here is CATYRDDEQFF. CDR3 bases: TGCGCCACCTACAGGGACGATGAGCAGTTCTTC. This chain links TRBV5-1 with TRBJ2-1, with D possibly TRBD1 on 6 matching bases. The V gene's germline CDR1 is SGHRS and CDR2 YFSETQ. CDR3 length: 11 residues. The germline V and J ends were trimmed by 9 bases and 8 bases, with 12 bases remaining between them.

The rearrangement joins TRBV28 to TRBJ2-1; possibly TRBD2 for D (6 bases). The V end was cut by 2 bases, the J end by 10 bases, with 12 bases between. Germline CDR1 MDHEN, CDR2 SYDVKM. The CDR3 has 13 residues. The CDR3 loop reads CASSLGGSTEQFF. The CDR3 DNA follows: TGTGCCAGCAGTTTAGGGGGGTCCACCGAGCAGTTCTTC.

This clonotype was detected only a few times. V gene TRBV27 combines with J gene TRBJ2-1; D unclear. CDR1 and CDR2 from the germline V gene are MNHEY and SMNVEV (reference sequence). CDR3 size: 13 residues. Trimming took 3 bases from V and 5 from J, leaving 8 bases between them. The CDR3 DNA sequence: TGTGCCAGCAGTTTGGCAATAAACAATGAGCAGTTCTTC. It is translated as CASSLAINNEQFF.

CDR3 in DNA: TGTGCCAGCAGTTTTTCTGGGGTCAATGAGCAGTTCTTC. Its translation is CASSFSGVNEQFF. The chain couples TRBV27 to TRBJ2-1, with unresolved D. This CDR3 is built from 13 residues. CDR1 and CDR2 from the germline V gene are MNHEY and SMNVEV (reference sequence). Trimming shortened V by 3 bases and J by 6 bases, and 9 bases separated the two germline ends.

This clonotype came up many times. The chain couples TRBV29-1 to TRBJ1-5; 8 nucleotides agree with TRBD1. The CDR3 consists of 14 residues. Germline values: CDR1 SQVTM, CDR2 ANQGSEA. V lost 7 bases and J lost 0; bases outside the gene matches: 5. The CDR3 region has the DNA TGCAGCGCACAACAGGGGGATAGCAATCAGCCCCAGCATTTT. Translation: CSAQQGDSNQPQHF.